Listed here are 5 T cell receptor beta chains from one sample, sequenced in a study of OX40 agonist ivuxolimab in advanced cancers. TCRdb's copy holds only in-frame clones and misses some; the assay was immunoSEQ multiplex PCR. The sample lists some 51,000 clones; 86% were seen once. This specimen was CD4+ or CD8+ T cells sorted from blood, taken in a trial of the OX40 agonist ivuxolimab. All receptors come from an adult with an advanced solid tumor such as melanoma, head and neck, liver or kidney cancer.

The chain is built from TRBV6-6 and TRBJ1-1, with 7 positions matching TRBD1. Germline-derived CDR1 and CDR2 are MNHNY and SVGAGI (reference sequence). The length of the CDR3 is 11 residues. The junction had 2 bases not matched to a gene; V was cut back by 7 bases and J by 6 bases. In DNA, the CDR3 is TGTGCCAGCATTACAGGGGCTGAAGCTTTCTTT. It specifies CASITGAEAFF.

The CDR3, as DNA: TGTGCCAGCAAGATCCTCCAGGGTATCGACGAGCAGTACTTC. Encoded protein: CASKILQGIDEQYF. This chain joins TRBV27 and TRBJ2-7; D possibly corresponds to TRBD1 (5 bases). From germline, CDR1 is MNHEY and CDR2 SMNVEV (reference sequence). Trimming took 7 bases from V and 5 from J, leaving 18 bases between them. CDR3 size: 14 residues.

The V and J genes are TRBV27 and TRBJ2-1; D may be TRBD2 (6 bases). V lost 5 bases and J lost 5, with 10 bases in between. The CDR3 runs 13 residues. Germline CDR1 reads MNHEY; CDR2 reads SMNVEV (reference sequence). The CDR3 bases are TGTGCCAGCAGTCCGGGACTCCACAATGAGCAGTTCTTC. This sequence encodes CASSPGLHNEQFF.

The chain employs TRBV13 and TRBJ2-1, with D possibly TRBD2 on 5 matching bases. The CDR3 loop spans 16 amino acids. V lost 2 bases and J lost 0, with 11 bases in between. Per the germline V gene, CDR1 is PRHDT and CDR2 is FYEKMQ (reference sequence). As DNA, the CDR3 is TGTGCCAGCAGCTTAATGGTGGGGAGCTCCTACAATGAGCAGTTCTTC. Translating it yields CASSLMVGSSYNEQFF. The full variable domain, its missing parts supplied by reference TRBV13 and TRBJ2-1, is AAGVIQSPRHLIKEKRETATLKCYPIPRHDTVYWYQQGPGQDPQFLISFYEKMQSDKGSIPDRFSAQQFSDYHSELNMSSLELGDSALYFCASSLMVGSSYNEQFFGPGTRLTVL.

The gene calls are TRBV6-5 and TRBJ2-4; 7 bases align to TRBD2. The CDR3 is 16 amino acids. Germline V gives CDR1 MNHEY, CDR2 SVGAGI. V shed 3 bases, J shed 4 bases, and the junction held 9 bases outside the gene matches. CDR3 bases: TGTGCCAGCAGTTATTCCAGGGAGGGACTGAAAAACATTCAGTACTTC. Protein product: CASSYSREGLKNIQYF.